This entry lists 16 T cell receptor beta chains sequenced from one sample in a study of tumor-infiltrating lymphocytes in oesophageal squamous cell carcinoma. TCRdb analysed the PCR reads with MiXCR anew, one entry per CDR3 protein. The repertoire holds some 22,000 distinct CDR3 sequences, with 36% as singletons. The sequenced sample consisted of esophageal tumor tissue. The source of these receptors is a male donor with esophageal squamous cell carcinoma.

The table lists this clonotype with many counts. The chain combines TRBV28 with TRBJ2-1, with TRBD1 as a possible D gene (5 bases). The DNA end is more similar to TRBJ2-4, so the J call may be wrong. Germline V lookup: CDR1 MDHEN, CDR2 SYDVKM. This CDR3 comprises 13 residues. The CDR3: CASSPTNRRIQYF. The CDR3 DNA follows: TGTGCCAGCAGTCCAACAAACAGGCGGATTCAGTACTTC.

This clonotype was counted many times. The rearrangement uses TRBV19 and TRBJ2-1; D possibly corresponds to TRBD1 (6 bases). The CDR3 is 15 amino acids. Germline V lookup: CDR1 LNHDA, CDR2 SQIVND (reference sequence). The V end lost 5 bases, the J end lost 0 bases, and 11 bases lay between the germline ends. The CDR3 sequence is CASSPGQNSYNEQFF. CDR3 nucleotides: TGTGCCAGTAGTCCCGGACAGAACTCCTACAATGAGCAGTTCTTC.

The CDR3 loop reads CASSRDSNTEAFF. The CDR3 DNA is TGTGCCAGCAGCCGGGACTCGAACACTGAAGCTTTCTTT. This chain uses TRBV7-6 with TRBJ1-1, with D possibly matching TRBD1 (5 bases). The germline V gene encodes CDR1 SGHVS and CDR2 FNYEAQ. The CDR3 length is 13 residues. Trimming shortened V by 5 bases and J by 1 base, and 8 bases separated the two germline ends.

This clonotype is labeled as medium-sized. The chain has TRBV7-6 and TRBJ2-7; D is ambiguous. The CDR3 consists of 14 residues. The V end was cut by 4 bases, the J end by 2 bases, with 12 bases between. Germline V lookup: CDR1 SGHVS, CDR2 FNYEAQ. CDR3 protein: CASSSTERPYEQYF. For the CDR3, the DNA is TGTGCCAGCAGCTCAACAGAACGACCCTACGAGCAGTACTTC.

V and J are TRBV11-3 and TRBJ2-1, with D perhaps TRBD2 (5 bases). Trimming cost V 3 bases and J 3 bases, with 12 bases left between them. The CDR3 runs to 15 residues. Germline CDR1 reads SGHNT; CDR2 reads YENEEA. CDR3 coding DNA: TGTGCCAGCAGCTTGAGCGGACCCATCTACAATGAGCAGTTCTTC. This sequence encodes CASSLSGPIYNEQFF.

As to this clonotype: This may be a read error: a much more frequent sequence differs by one nucleotide. The chain employs TRBV24-1 and TRBJ2-4; D unclear. CDR1 and CDR2 (germline): KGHDR, SFDVKD. The CDR3 runs to 13 residues. V lost 4 bases and J lost 13, with 16 bases in between. The CDR3 region is CATSEIYYNEQYF. The DNA of the CDR3 is TGTGCCACCAGTGAGATATATTACAATGAGCAGTACTTC.

Remarks on this clonotype: Since the CDR3 does not end with the conserved phenylalanine or tryptophan, this likely comes from a read error. No DNA is shown, since the ends of the CDR3 on it are uncertain; the CDR3 is the one TCRdb lists. J is TRBJ2-6 and V is TRBV7-6; the table names TRBD1, a call not compared with the DNA. The CDR3 spans 15 residues, counting both ends. CDR1 is SGHVS, CDR2 FNYEAQ, per germline. The CDR3 here is CASSRDRGYEQYFGA.

Comments on this clonotype: The CDR3 ends on some other residue instead of the conserved phenylalanine or tryptophan, so this is likely a read error. No DNA is shown, since the ends of the CDR3 on it are uncertain; the CDR3 is the one TCRdb lists. This chain connects TRBV7-2 to TRBJ2-6; the table's TRBD1 call for D was not verified on the DNA. Per germline, CDR1 SGHTA and CDR2 FQGNSA. Ends included, the CDR3 has 18 residues. The CDR3 protein is CASSWGPTSGANVLTFGA.

By sample share, this clonotype is medium-sized (0.01 to 0.1%). The rearrangement joins TRBV10-3 to TRBJ2-5; D not certain. The V end lost 3 bases, the J end lost 3 bases, and 5 bases lay between the germline ends. Germline V gene sequence: CDR1 ENHRY, CDR2 SYGVKD. The CDR3 extends over 12 amino acids. CDR3 sequence reads: CAISDREETQYF. Written as DNA, the CDR3 is TGTGCCATCAGTGATCGGGAAGAGACCCAGTACTTC.

The chain uses TRBV24-1 and TRBJ2-3; TRBD2 is a possible D gene (6 bases). V gave up 2 bases and J gave up 4 bases, with 12 bases separating them. Germline assignment: CDR1 KGHDR and CDR2 SFDVKD. The CDR3 sequence is 15 residues long. DNA for the CDR3: TGTGCCACCAGTGATTGGGCTAGCGAGCCAGATACGCAGTATTTT. Its protein is CATSDWASEPDTQYF.

By its share, this clonotype is medium-sized (0.01 to 0.1%). The chain is built from TRBV12-3 or TRBV12-4 and TRBJ1-2, with 9 bases that match TRBD1. Trimming at V came to 5 bases and at J to 7 bases, leaving 5 bases not matched to a gene. This CDR3 has 13 amino acids. Here the CDR3 DNA reads TGTGCCAGCAGTGACAGGGGGAAATTTGGCTACACCTTC. Translating it yields CASSDRGKFGYTF.

The V gene is TRBV20-1, the J gene TRBJ1-5, with a weak D call TRBD1 (5 bases). Germline V gene sequence: CDR1 DFQATT, CDR2 SNEGSKA (reference sequence). The CDR3 is made up of 13 amino acids. The V end lost 3 bases, the J end lost 4 bases, and 10 bases lay between the germline ends. The CDR3 loop reads CSASVQGNQPQHF. The CDR3 DNA is TGCAGTGCTAGCGTCCAGGGTAATCAGCCCCAGCATTTT.

This clonotype has a single count. V is TRBV7-3 and J is TRBJ2-4; no clear D gene. The CDR3 loop spans 15 amino acids. The germline V gene has CDR1 SGHTA and CDR2 FQGTGA. V dropped 5 bases and J dropped 1 base, with 12 bases sitting between them. The CDR3, as DNA: TGTGCCAGCAGCAAAAACGGCAAGGCCAAAAACATTCAGTACTTC. Translated: CASSKNGKAKNIQYF.

This clonotype showed up just a few times. This likely comes from a read error, as the CDR3 has no conserved phenylalanine or tryptophan at its end. The DNA is omitted, as the CDR3 cannot be located on it reliably, and the CDR3 follows TCRdb's listing. The chain recombines TRBV5-1 with TRBJ1-6; the D call TRBD1 from the table was never checked on the DNA. CDR1 is SGHRS and CDR2 is YFSETQ in the germline V gene. From its first to its last residue, the CDR3 has 9 amino acids. This chain's CDR3 is CASSLGSGA.

This clonotype was picked up many times. A read error may produce the germline difference seen at one junction end. V is TRBV5-4 and J is TRBJ2-7; no definite D call. There are 13 residues in the CDR3. The V gene's germline CDR1 is SGHNT and CDR2 YYREEE (reference sequence). The CDR3 DNA follows: TGCGCCAGCAGCTTGCGGTCATTCAATGAGCAGTACTTC. Its protein product is CASSLRSFNEQYF.

This clonotype was recorded a few times. This chain connects TRBV14 to TRBJ2-7; 7 bases align to TRBD2. From germline, CDR1 is SGHDN and CDR2 FVKESK. With V trimmed by 1 base and J by 7 bases, 10 bases remained unmatched. CDR3 size: 15 residues. CDR3 coding DNA: TGTGCCAGCAGCCAAGGGGACTATCCGTATGAGGAGCAGTACTTC. Amino acids: CASSQGDYPYEEQYF.